Here is one TCR beta chain with its context. The assay was immunoSEQ multiplex PCR, and TCRdb's table has in-frame clones only and misses some. The repertoire includes 110,000 or so clones, 90% to 95% of them detected once, and 1.4% sits in the top ten. The length of the CDR3 is 14 residues. Trimming removed 7 bases at V and 9 bases at J, with 16 bases between. Germline V gene lookup returns CDR1 MNHNS and CDR2 SASEGT. This specimen belongs to a study of T cells after somatic rescue of genetic block. Sequenced: peripheral blood mononuclear cells (PBMCs). The J gene is TRBJ1-6, the V gene TRBV6-1, with a weak D call TRBD1 (5 bases). The TCR comes from a woman younger than 30. Written as DNA, the CDR3 is TGTGCCAGCAACGAATTCGGTGGGGGTTCACCCCTCCACTTT. Translated: CASNEFGGGSPLHF.